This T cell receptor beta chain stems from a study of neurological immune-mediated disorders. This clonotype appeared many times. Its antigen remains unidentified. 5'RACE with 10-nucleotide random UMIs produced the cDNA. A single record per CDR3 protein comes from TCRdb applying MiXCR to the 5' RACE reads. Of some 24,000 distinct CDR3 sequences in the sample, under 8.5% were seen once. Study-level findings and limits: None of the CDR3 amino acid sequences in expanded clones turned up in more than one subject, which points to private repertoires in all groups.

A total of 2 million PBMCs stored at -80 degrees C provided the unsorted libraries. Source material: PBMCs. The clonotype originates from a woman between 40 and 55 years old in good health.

The CDR3 loop reads CASSSPGQGKEGYTF. Written as DNA, the CDR3 is TGTGCCAGCAGTTCTCCGGGACAGGGGAAGGAAGGCTACACCTTC. The chain employs TRBV27 and TRBJ1-2; TRBD1 matches 10 bases. The CDR3 runs 15 residues. Trimming took 4 bases from V and 8 from J; bases not matched to a gene: 10. CDR1 is MNHEY and CDR2 is SMNVEV in the germline V gene (reference sequence).